These T cell receptor beta chains were read from a single sample in a study of shared clonotypes between healthy human individuals. Measured with immunoSEQ multiplex PCR; TCRdb has only the in-frame clones, and not every one. Of approximately 710,000 clones in the sample, around 91% were seen once. Sequenced sample: memory CD8+ T cells from PBMCs. The receptors stem from a young man in good health. Some clones in this sample may be carry-over from other donors' samples. The CDR3 runs from the conserved cysteine through the conserved F or W. A D gene is named only where the DNA matches it firmly. A row's size may be missing; if present it is once, few, many or a size class.

clone size: once; J gene: TRBJ2-1; V gene: TRBV10-3; D gene: .; CDR3 protein: CAISELGRSYNEQFF; CDR3 DNA: TGTGCCATCAGTGAGTTGGGACGTTCCTACAATGAGCAGTTCTTC
clone size: .; J gene: TRBJ2-7; V gene: TRBV15; D gene: TRBD2; CDR3 protein: CATSRDTGRAYEQYF; CDR3 DNA: TGTGCCACCAGCAGAGATACGGGGAGGGCCTACGAGCAGTACTTC
clone size: once; J gene: TRBJ2-5; V gene: TRBV6-6; D gene: .; CDR3 protein: CASGAGHPQETQYF; CDR3 DNA: TGTGCCAGCGGCGCGGGACACCCCCAAGAGACCCAGTACTTC
clone size: .; J gene: TRBJ2-7; V gene: TRBV6-5; D gene: .; CDR3 protein: CASSPGQASYEQYF; CDR3 DNA: TGTGCCAGCAGCCCTGGACAAGCCTCATACGAGCAGTACTTC
clone size: .; J gene: TRBJ2-1; V gene: TRBV2; D gene: TRBD1; CDR3 protein: CASTTGTGPNNEQFF; CDR3 DNA: TGTGCCAGTACAACCGGGACAGGACCGAACAATGAGCAGTTCTTC
clone size: .; J gene: TRBJ1-5; V gene: TRBV28; D gene: .; CDR3 protein: CASSLNQPQHF; CDR3 DNA: TGTGCCAGCAGTCTCAATCAGCCCCAGCATTTT
clone size: .; J gene: TRBJ2-2; V gene: TRBV23-1; D gene: TRBD1; CDR3 protein: CASSRSTGITNTGELFF; CDR3 DNA: TGCGCCAGCAGTCGGTCGACAGGGATTACGAACACCGGGGAGCTGTTTTTT
clone size: .; J gene: TRBJ2-7; V gene: TRBV27; D gene: .; CDR3 protein: CASSLSRGVMGYEQYF; CDR3 DNA: TGTGCCAGCAGTTTATCGAGGGGAGTCATGGGCTACGAGCAGTACTTC
clone size: .; J gene: TRBJ1-3; V gene: TRBV4-1; D gene: .; CDR3 protein: CASSQVGLVTQGPRLWNTIYF; CDR3 DNA: TGCGCCAGCAGCCAAGTTGGGCTGGTGACTCAGGGGCCCCGGTTGTGGAACACCATATATTTT
clone size: .; J gene: TRBJ2-2; V gene: TRBV25-1; D gene: TRBD1; CDR3 protein: CASSELGGQGADGELFF; CDR3 DNA: TGTGCCAGCAGTGAACTTGGGGGACAGGGTGCCGACGGGGAGCTGTTTTTT
clone size: .; J gene: TRBJ2-2; V gene: TRBV19; D gene: .; CDR3 protein: CASSIMGANTGELFF; CDR3 DNA: TGTGCCAGTAGTATAATGGGGGCCAACACCGGGGAGCTGTTTTTT
clone size: .; J gene: TRBJ2-1; V gene: TRBV2; D gene: TRBD2; CDR3 protein: CANIHSGSQYNEQFF; CDR3 DNA: TGTGCAAACATTCATAGCGGGAGCCAATACAATGAGCAGTTCTTC
clone size: .; J gene: TRBJ1-1; V gene: TRBV29-1; D gene: .; CDR3 protein: CSVEMGETEAFF; CDR3 DNA: TGCAGCGTTGAAATGGGGGAAACTGAAGCTTTCTTT
clone size: .; J gene: TRBJ2-7; V gene: TRBV7-2; D gene: TRBD2; CDR3 protein: CASSSLAGVSEQYF; CDR3 DNA: TGTGCCAGCAGCTCATTAGCGGGAGTGAGCGAGCAGTACTTC
clone size: many; J gene: TRBJ1-3; V gene: TRBV5-1; D gene: .; CDR3 protein: CASRSAGGPGNTIYF; CDR3 DNA: TGCGCCAGCCGGAGTGCGGGGGGCCCTGGAAACACCATATATTTT
clone size: few; J gene: TRBJ1-1; V gene: TRBV28; D gene: TRBD1; CDR3 protein: CASSPRTGGETEAFF; CDR3 DNA: TGTGCCAGCAGTCCCCGGACAGGGGGAGAAACTGAAGCTTTCTTT
clone size: .; J gene: TRBJ2-7; V gene: TRBV5-6; D gene: .; CDR3 protein: CASRLAVNYEQYF; CDR3 DNA: TGTGCCAGCAGGTTGGCGGTAAACTACGAGCAGTACTTC
clone size: .; J gene: TRBJ1-3; V gene: TRBV21-1; D gene: .; CDR3 protein: CASPKGHTGTGGSGNTIYF; CDR3 DNA: TGTGCCAGCCCAAAGGGCCACACCGGGACAGGGGGCTCTGGAAACACCATATATTTT
clone size: .; J gene: TRBJ1-1; V gene: TRBV14; D gene: .; CDR3 protein: CASSQDLIPLNTEAFF; CDR3 DNA: TGTGCCAGCAGCCAAGATCTTATACCCTTGAACACTGAAGCTTTCTTT
clone size: .; J gene: TRBJ2-7; V gene: TRBV28; D gene: .; CDR3 protein: CASSPDPFQAWGMVSYEQYF; CDR3 DNA: TGTGCCAGCAGTCCGGACCCCTTCCAGGCTTGGGGGATGGTATCCTACGAGCAGTACTTC
clone size: .; J gene: TRBJ2-1; V gene: TRBV7-9; D gene: .; CDR3 protein: CASSPLRGVDNEQFF; CDR3 DNA: TGTGCCAGCAGCCCACTAAGGGGGGTTGACAATGAGCAGTTCTTC